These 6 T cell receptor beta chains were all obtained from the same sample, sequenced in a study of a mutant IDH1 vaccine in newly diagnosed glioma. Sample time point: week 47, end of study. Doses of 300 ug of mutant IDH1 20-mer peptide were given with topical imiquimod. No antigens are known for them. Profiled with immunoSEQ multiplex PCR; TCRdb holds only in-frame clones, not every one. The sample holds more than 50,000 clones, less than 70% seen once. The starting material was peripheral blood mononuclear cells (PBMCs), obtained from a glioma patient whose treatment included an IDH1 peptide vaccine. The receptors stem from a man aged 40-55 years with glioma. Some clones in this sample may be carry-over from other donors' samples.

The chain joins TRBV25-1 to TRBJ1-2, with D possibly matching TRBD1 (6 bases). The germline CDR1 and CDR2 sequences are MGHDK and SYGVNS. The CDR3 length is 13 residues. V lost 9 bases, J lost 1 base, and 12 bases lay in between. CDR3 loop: CASTPGVNYGYTF. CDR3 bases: TGTGCCAGTACGCCAGGGGTTAACTATGGCTACACCTTC.

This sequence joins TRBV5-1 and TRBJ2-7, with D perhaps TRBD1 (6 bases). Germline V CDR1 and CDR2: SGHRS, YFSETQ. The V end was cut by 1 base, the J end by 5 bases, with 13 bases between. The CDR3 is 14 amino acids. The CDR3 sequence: CASSLSQGINEQYF. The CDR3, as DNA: TGCGCCAGCAGCTTGAGTCAGGGGATCAACGAGCAGTACTTC.

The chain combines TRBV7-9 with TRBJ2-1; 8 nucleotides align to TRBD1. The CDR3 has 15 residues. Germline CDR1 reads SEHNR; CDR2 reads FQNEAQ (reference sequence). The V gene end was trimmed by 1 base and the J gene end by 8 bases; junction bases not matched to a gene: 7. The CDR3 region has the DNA TGTGCCAGCAGCTTAGGACAGGGGCGCGGGGATGAGCAGTTCTTC. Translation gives CASSLGQGRGDEQFF.

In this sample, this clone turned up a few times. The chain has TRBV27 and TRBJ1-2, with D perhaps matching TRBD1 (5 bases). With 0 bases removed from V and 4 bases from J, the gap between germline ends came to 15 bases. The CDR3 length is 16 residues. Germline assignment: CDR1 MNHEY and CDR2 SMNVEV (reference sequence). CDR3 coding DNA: TGTGCCAGCAGTTTATCGGTCAGTACAGGAGCCTATGGCTACACCTTC. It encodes CASSLSVSTGAYGYTF.

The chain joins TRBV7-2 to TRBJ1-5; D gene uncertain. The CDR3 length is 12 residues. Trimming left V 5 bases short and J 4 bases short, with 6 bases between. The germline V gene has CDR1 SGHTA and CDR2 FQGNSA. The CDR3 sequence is CASSARNQPQHF. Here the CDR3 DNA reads TGTGCCAGCAGCGCCAGGAATCAGCCCCAGCATTTT.

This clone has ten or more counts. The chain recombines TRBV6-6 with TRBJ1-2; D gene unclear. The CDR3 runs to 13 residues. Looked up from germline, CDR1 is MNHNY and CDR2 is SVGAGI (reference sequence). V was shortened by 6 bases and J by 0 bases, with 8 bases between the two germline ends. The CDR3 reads CASSRRANYGYTF. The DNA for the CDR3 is TGTGCCAGCAGCCGCCGCGCTAACTATGGCTACACCTTC.